This T cell receptor beta chain is drawn from a study of blood T cells in healthy people across ages. Per-sample PBMC isolation yielded at least 6 million cells. For the second PCR, which ran for roughly 6 to 12 cycles, a sample-barcoded 5' primer and a J-beta primer mix were used. A single record per CDR3 protein comes from TCRdb applying MiXCR to the 5' RACE reads. The table includes 710,000 or so distinct CDR3 sequences, less than 40% detected once. Trimming shortened V by 3 bases and J by 2 bases, and 6 bases separated the two germline ends. CDR3 size: 13 residues. Germline V lookup: CDR1 SGHRS, CDR2 YFSETQ. This clonotype was found many times. As yet, its antigen is unknown. Study-wide points: The study lacked donor CMV status, which possibly confounded expanded clonotype changes.

The sample comprised blood. The rearrangement uses TRBV5-1 and TRBJ2-4; unclear D gene. The TCR was taken from a woman aged 80 or over in good health. CDR3 loop: CASSSGTKNIQYF. CDR3 nucleotide sequence: TGCGCCAGCAGCTCCGGAACCAAAAACATTCAGTACTTC.